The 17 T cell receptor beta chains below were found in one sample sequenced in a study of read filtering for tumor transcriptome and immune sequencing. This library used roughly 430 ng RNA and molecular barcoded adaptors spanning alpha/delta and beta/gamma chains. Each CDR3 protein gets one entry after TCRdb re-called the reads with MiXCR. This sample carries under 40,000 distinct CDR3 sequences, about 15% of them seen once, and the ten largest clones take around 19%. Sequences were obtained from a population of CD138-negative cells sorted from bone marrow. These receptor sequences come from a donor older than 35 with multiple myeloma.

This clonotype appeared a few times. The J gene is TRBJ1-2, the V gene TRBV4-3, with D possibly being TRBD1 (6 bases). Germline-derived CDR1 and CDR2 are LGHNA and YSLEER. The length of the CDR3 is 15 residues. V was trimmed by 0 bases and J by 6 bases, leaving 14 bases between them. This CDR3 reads CASSQDLTTGNGYTF. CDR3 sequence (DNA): TGCGCCAGCAGCCAAGATCTTACGACAGGCAATGGCTACACCTTC.

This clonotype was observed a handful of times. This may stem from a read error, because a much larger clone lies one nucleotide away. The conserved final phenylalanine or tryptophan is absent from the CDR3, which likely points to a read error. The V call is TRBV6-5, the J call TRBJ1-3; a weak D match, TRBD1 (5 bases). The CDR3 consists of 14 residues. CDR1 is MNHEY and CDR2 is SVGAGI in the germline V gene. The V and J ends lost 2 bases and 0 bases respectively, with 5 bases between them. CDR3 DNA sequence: TGTGCCAGCAGTTACGGGGGCTCTGGAAACACCATATATCTT. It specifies CASSYGGSGNTIYL.

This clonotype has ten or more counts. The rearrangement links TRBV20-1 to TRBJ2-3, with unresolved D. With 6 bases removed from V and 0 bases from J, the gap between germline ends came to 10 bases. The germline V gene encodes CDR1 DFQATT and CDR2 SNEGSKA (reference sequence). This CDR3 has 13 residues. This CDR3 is CSAILASTDTQYF. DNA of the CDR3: TGCAGTGCCATTCTGGCCAGCACAGATACGCAGTATTTT.

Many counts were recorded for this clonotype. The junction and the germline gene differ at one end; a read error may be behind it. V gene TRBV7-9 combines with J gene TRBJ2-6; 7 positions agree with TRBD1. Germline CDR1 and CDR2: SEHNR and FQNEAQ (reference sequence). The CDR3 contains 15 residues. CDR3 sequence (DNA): TGCGCCAGCAGCTTGGGACAGTCTGGGGCCAACGTCCTGACTTTC. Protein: CASSLGQSGANVLTF. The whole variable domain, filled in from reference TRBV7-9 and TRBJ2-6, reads DTGVSQNPRHKITKRGQNVTFRCDPISEHNRLYWYRQTLGQGPEFLTYFQNEAQLEKSRLLSDRFSAERPKGSFSTLEIQRTEQGDSAMYLCASSLGQSGANVLTFGAGSRLTVL.

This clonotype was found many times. The CDR3 DNA sequence: TGCGCCAGCAGTTGGGGCACCGAAGGGACTGAAGCTTTCTTT. Encoded protein: CASSWGTEGTEAFF. The chain combines TRBV5-1 with TRBJ1-1, with TRBD1 as a possible D gene (5 bases). From germline, CDR1 is SGHRS and CDR2 YFSETQ. The CDR3 sequence is 14 residues long. The V end lost 5 bases, the J end lost 5 bases, and 16 bases lay between the germline ends.

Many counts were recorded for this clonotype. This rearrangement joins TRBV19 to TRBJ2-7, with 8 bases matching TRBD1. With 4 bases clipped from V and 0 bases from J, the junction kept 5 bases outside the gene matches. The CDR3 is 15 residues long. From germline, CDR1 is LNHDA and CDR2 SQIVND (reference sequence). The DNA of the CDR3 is TGTGCCAGTAGTACCTCGGGACAGGCCTCCTACGAGCAGTACTTC. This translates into CASSTSGQASYEQYF.

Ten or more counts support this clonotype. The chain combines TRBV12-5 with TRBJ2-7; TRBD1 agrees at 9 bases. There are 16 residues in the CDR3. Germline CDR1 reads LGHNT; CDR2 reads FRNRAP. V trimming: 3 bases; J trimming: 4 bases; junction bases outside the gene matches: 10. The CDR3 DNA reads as TGTGCTAGTGGTTTCGGAACGGGGACAGGGTCATACGAGCAGTACTTC. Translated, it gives CASGFGTGTGSYEQYF.

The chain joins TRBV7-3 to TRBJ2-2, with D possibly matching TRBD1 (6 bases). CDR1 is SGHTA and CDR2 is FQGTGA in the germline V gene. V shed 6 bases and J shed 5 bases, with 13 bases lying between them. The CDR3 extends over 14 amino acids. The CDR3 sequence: CASRDRGGTGELFF. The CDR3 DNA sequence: TGTGCCAGCAGGGATAGAGGGGGAACCGGGGAGCTGTTTTTT.

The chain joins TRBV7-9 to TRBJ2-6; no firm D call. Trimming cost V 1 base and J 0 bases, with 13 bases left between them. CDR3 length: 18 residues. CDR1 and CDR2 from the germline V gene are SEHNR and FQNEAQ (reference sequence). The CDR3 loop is CASSLEVLTTSGANVLTF. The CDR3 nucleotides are TGTGCCAGCAGCTTAGAGGTTCTGACAACCTCTGGGGCCAACGTCCTGACTTTC.

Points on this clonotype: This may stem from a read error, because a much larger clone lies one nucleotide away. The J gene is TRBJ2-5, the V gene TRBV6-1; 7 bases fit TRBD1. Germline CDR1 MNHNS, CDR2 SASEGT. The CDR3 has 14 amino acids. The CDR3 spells CASSETGRVETQHF. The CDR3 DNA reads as TGTGCCAGCAGTGAGACAGGGCGGGTTGAGACCCAGCACTTC.

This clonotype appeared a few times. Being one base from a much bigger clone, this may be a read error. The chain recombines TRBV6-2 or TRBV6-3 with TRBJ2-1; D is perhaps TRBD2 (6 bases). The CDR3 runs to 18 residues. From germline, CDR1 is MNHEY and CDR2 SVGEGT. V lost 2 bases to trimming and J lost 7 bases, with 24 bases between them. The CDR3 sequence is CASSYPGVTQRPRNEQFF. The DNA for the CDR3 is TGTGCCAGCAGTTACCCGGGGGTTACCCAAAGGCCTCGAAATGAGCAGTTCTTC.

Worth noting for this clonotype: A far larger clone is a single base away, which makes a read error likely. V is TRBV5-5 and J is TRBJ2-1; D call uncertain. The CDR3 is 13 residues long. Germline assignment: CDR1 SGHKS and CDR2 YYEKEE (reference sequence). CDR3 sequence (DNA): TGCGCCAGCAGCTTGGAGTTTAGGGATGAGCAGTTCTTC. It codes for CASSLEFRDEQFF.

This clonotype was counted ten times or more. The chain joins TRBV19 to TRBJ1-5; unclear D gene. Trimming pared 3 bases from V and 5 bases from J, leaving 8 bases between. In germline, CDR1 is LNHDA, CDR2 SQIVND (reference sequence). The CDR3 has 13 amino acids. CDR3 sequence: CASSIGRDQPQHF. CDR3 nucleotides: TGTGCCAGTAGTATTGGGCGAGATCAGCCCCAGCATTTT. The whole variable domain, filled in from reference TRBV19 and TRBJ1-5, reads DGGITQSPKYLFRKEGQNVTLSCEQNLNHDAMYWYRQDPGQGLRLIYYSQIVNDFQKGDIAEGYSVSREKKESFPLTVTSAQKNPTAFYLCASSIGRDQPQHFGDGTRLSIL.

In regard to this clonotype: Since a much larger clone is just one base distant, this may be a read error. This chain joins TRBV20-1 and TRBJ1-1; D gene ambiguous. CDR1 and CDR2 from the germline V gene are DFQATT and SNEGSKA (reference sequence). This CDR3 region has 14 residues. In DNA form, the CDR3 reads TGCAGCGCAAACTGGGAGGGATTGGACACTGAAGCTTTCTTT. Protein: CSANWEGLDTEAFF.

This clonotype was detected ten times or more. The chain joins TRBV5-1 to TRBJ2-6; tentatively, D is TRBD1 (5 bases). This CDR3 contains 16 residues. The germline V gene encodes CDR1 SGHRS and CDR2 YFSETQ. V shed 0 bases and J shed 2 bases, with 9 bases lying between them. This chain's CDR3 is CASSLEGVAGANVLTF. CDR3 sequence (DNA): TGCGCCAGCAGCTTGGAAGGGGTAGCTGGGGCCAACGTCCTGACTTTC.

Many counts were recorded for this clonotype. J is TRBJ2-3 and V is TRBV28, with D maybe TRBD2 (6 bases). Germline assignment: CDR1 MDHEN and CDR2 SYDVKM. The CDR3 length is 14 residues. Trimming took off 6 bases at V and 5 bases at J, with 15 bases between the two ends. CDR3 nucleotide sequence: TGTGCCAGCAGACCCCCCTCGCGGGGAGATACGCAGTATTTT. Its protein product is CASRPPSRGDTQYF.

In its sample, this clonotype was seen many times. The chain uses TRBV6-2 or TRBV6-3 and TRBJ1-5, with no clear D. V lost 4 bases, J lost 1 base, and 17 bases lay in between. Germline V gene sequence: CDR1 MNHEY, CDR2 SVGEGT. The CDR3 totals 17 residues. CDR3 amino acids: CASSSIITDGSNQPQHF. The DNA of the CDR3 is TGTGCCAGCAGTTCCATCATAACGGACGGGAGCAATCAGCCCCAGCATTTT.